This T cell receptor (beta chain) was retrieved from a study of blood T cell repertoires in COVID-19. About the study: The analysed material was cDNA or gDNA that came from T cells, B-cell-depleted T cells, or PBMCs.

CDR3 length: 13 amino acids. Trimming at V came to 8 bases and at J to 6 bases, leaving 11 bases not matched to a gene. Looked up from germline, CDR1 is SQVTM and CDR2 is ANQGSEA. Source study methods: Reference gene primers were amplified, and this amplification served to estimate nucleated cell counts. TCRdb's copy holds only in-frame clones and misses some; the assay was immunoSEQ multiplex PCR. Clonal size and the V and J genes are those of that table, whereas D and trimming came from the DNA. The data show around 160,000 clones, about 85% seen once. The sequence came from a man between 18 and 35 years old with acute or convalescent COVID-19. Sample: peripheral blood. The V gene is TRBV29-1, the J gene TRBJ1-1, with 8 bases that match TRBD1. The CDR3 region has the DNA TGCAGCATAAACAGGGGGATATTCGCTGAAGCTTTCTTT. Encoded protein: CSINRGIFAEAFF.